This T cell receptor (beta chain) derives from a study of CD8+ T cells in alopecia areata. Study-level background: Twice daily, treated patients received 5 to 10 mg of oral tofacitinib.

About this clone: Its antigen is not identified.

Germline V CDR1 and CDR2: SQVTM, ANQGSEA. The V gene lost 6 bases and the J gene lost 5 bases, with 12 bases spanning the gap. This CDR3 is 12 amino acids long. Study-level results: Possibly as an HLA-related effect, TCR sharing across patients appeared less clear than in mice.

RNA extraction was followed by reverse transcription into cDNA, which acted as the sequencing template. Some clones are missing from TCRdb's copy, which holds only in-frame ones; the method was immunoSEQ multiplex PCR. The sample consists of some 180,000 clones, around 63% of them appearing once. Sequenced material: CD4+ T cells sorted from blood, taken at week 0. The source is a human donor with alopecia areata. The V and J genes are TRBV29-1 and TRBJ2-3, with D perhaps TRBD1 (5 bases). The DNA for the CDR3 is TGCAGCGTGGCAGGGCTAGGAGATACGCAGTATTTT. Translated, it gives CSVAGLGDTQYF.